These 27 T cell receptor beta chains share one sample of origin, sequenced in a study of T cell responses to AZD1222 COVID-19 vaccine. Libraries were prepared by immunoSEQ multiplex PCR; TCRdb keeps only in-frame clonotypes and omits some of them. The sample has about 180,000 clones; about 92% are singletons. Sequenced here: peripheral blood, sampled on day 0 of AZD1222 vaccination. The source is an adult in good health.

J is TRBJ2-7 and V is TRBV9, with D unclear. CDR1 and CDR2 (germline): SGDLS, YYNGEE. The V gene lost 0 bases and the J gene lost 2 bases, with 6 bases spanning the gap. This CDR3 is 13 amino acids long. The CDR3 is CASSVGAPYEQYF. In DNA form, the CDR3 reads TGTGCCAGCAGCGTAGGGGCTCCCTACGAGCAGTACTTC.

The V call is TRBV3-1 (or the pseudogene TRBV3-2), the J call TRBJ1-2; D not certain. Germline CDR1 is LGHDT and CDR2 is YNNKEL (reference sequence). This CDR3 spans 11 amino acids. V was pared by 4 bases and J by 7 bases, with 7 bases between. The CDR3 is CASSLAGGYTF. As DNA, the CDR3 is TGTGCCAGCAGCCTCGCCGGTGGCTACACCTTC.

This chain links TRBV27 with TRBJ1-2; 8 nucleotides match TRBD1. CDR3 length: 13 amino acids. V was pared by 0 bases and J by 6 bases, with 0 bases of the junction left unmatched. Per the germline V gene, CDR1 is MNHEY and CDR2 is SMNVEV (reference sequence). CDR3 sequence reads: CASSLSTGDGYTF. The CDR3 coding sequence is TGTGCCAGCAGTTTATCGACAGGGGATGGCTACACCTTC.

The chain recombines TRBV19 with TRBJ2-5; 7 bases agree with TRBD2. This CDR3 spans 13 amino acids. Germline CDR1 LNHDA, CDR2 SQIVND (reference sequence). The V and J ends lost 9 bases and 5 bases, in that order; junction bases with no gene match: 9. CDR3 bases: TGTGCCAGCGGGAAGACTAGCTCGGAGACCCAGTACTTC. It yields the protein CASGKTSSETQYF.

The genes are TRBV19 and TRBJ1-2, with 7 bases fitting TRBD1. The CDR3 runs 14 residues. Looked up from germline, CDR1 is LNHDA and CDR2 is SQIVND (reference sequence). Trimming at V came to 7 bases and at J to 4 bases, leaving 9 bases not matched to a gene. The CDR3 DNA sequence: TGTGCCAGTACCGCGGTCCAGGGGGGCTATGGCTACACCTTC. Its translation is CASTAVQGGYGYTF.

The genes are TRBV2 and TRBJ2-1; TRBD1 matches 8 bases. Germline values: CDR1 SNHLY, CDR2 FYNNEI. J was trimmed by 6 bases and V by 5 bases; bases with no gene match: 6. This CDR3 is built from 14 residues. This chain's CDR3 is CASSRQGIGNEQFF. CDR3 sequence (DNA): TGTGCCAGCAGTAGACAGGGGATCGGCAATGAGCAGTTCTTC.

The chain employs TRBV27 and TRBJ2-5; D perhaps matches TRBD2 (5 bases). Per the germline V gene, CDR1 is MNHEY and CDR2 is SMNVEV (reference sequence). This CDR3 is built from 13 residues. V lost 4 bases and J lost 4, with 10 bases in between. Written as DNA, the CDR3 is TGTGCCAGCAGTTCGGGCGGAGGAGAGACCCAGTACTTC. It is translated as CASSSGGGETQYF.

This chain joins TRBV6-5 and TRBJ1-2; 10 bases are a match to TRBD1. This CDR3 has 14 residues. Germline CDR1 MNHEY, CDR2 SVGAGI. V lost 6 bases to trimming and J lost 4 bases; unmatched junction nucleotides: 5. In nucleotides, the CDR3 is TGTGCCAGCAGCAGGACAGGGGGTCGCTATGGCTACACCTTC. It specifies CASSRTGGRYGYTF.

The genes are TRBV2 and TRBJ1-2; a weak D match, TRBD1 (5 bases). Trimming stripped 5 bases from V and 3 bases from J, with 7 bases between. The CDR3 runs to 12 residues. Germline V CDR1 and CDR2: SNHLY, FYNNEI. CDR3 amino acids: CASSRGYYGYTF. CDR3 sequence (DNA): TGTGCCAGCAGTCGGGGGTACTATGGCTACACCTTC.

The chain is built from TRBV25-1 and TRBJ2-7; D is undetermined. Germline CDR1 is MGHDK and CDR2 is SYGVNS. The length of the CDR3 is 16 residues. V lost 4 bases to trimming and J lost 2 bases, with 18 bases between them. CDR3 coding DNA: TGTGCCAGCAGTGCCCAAAGTTGGTACTCCACCTACGAGCAGTACTTC. Encoded protein: CASSAQSWYSTYEQYF.

The rearrangement joins TRBV6-5 to TRBJ2-7; 7 bases map to TRBD2. Germline V gene data show CDR1 as MNHEY and CDR2 as SVGAGI. The CDR3 is 14 residues long. V dropped 2 bases and J dropped 3; count of bases not matched to a gene: 4. The CDR3 is CASSYGGDYYEQYF. Written as DNA, the CDR3 is TGTGCCAGCAGTTACGGGGGGGACTACTACGAGCAGTACTTC.

The chain has TRBV27 and TRBJ1-5; D is ambiguous. Germline CDR1 MNHEY, CDR2 SMNVEV (reference sequence). The V gene lost 6 bases and the J gene lost 6 bases, with 15 bases spanning the gap. The CDR3 runs to 14 residues. This chain's CDR3 is CASRTGPESQPQHF. The CDR3, as DNA: TGTGCCAGCAGGACGGGCCCTGAGAGTCAGCCCCAGCATTTT.

The chain recombines TRBV18 with TRBJ1-2, with 9 bases lining up with TRBD1. Unmatched junction bases numbered 6, after V lost 3 bases and J lost 4 bases. Germline V gives CDR1 KGHSH, CDR2 LQKENI. This CDR3 is built from 15 residues. CDR3 coding DNA: TGTGCCAGCTCACCTTACCGGGACAGGGTCTATGGCTACACCTTC. Protein sequence: CASSPYRDRVYGYTF. The variable domain in full, with the rest retrieved from reference TRBV18 and TRBJ1-2, is NAGVMQNPRHLVRRRGQEARLRCSPMKGHSHVYWYRQLPEEGLKFMVYLQKENIIDESGMPKERFSAEFPKEGPSILRIQQVVRGDSAAYFCASSPYRDRVYGYTFGSGTRLTVV.

The chain recombines TRBV3-1 (or the pseudogene TRBV3-2) with TRBJ2-3; the D is unclear. There are 15 residues in the CDR3. Trimming cost V 1 base and J 4 bases, with 12 bases left between them. The germline CDR1 and CDR2 sequences are LGHDT and YNNKEL (reference sequence). As DNA, the CDR3 is TGTGCCAGCAGCCAAGGAATTAGTGGCGCAGATACGCAGTATTTT. Translation gives CASSQGISGADTQYF.

The chain carries TRBV27 and TRBJ1-1; D gene uncertain. The V gene's germline CDR1 is MNHEY and CDR2 SMNVEV (reference sequence). This CDR3 is 13 amino acids long. Trimming took 4 bases from V and 1 from J, leaving 7 bases between them. CDR3 nucleotides: TGTGCCAGCAGTTCCCGGGAGAACACTGAAGCTTTCTTT. Protein product: CASSSRENTEAFF.

The rearrangement uses TRBV30 and TRBJ1-5, with TRBD1 matching 7 bases. J was trimmed by 0 bases and V by 5 bases; bases with no gene match: 4. Germline CDR1 is GTSNPN and CDR2 is SVGIG (reference sequence). The CDR3 is made up of 14 amino acids. DNA for the CDR3: TGTGCCTGGGGGGGACAGTATAGCAATCAGCCCCAGCATTTT. Residues: CAWGGQYSNQPQHF.

This sequence joins TRBV5-1 and TRBJ1-4, with 7 bases matching TRBD1. V gave up 1 base and J gave up 3 bases; unmatched junction bases: 3. The CDR3 has 15 amino acids. Germline loops: CDR1 SGHRS, CDR2 YFSETQ. CDR3 sequence reads: CASSLRGQSNEKLFF. CDR3 DNA sequence: TGCGCCAGCAGCTTGCGGGGACAGTCTAATGAAAAACTGTTTTTT.

The chain recombines TRBV10-1 with TRBJ2-1; possible D gene TRBD2, 5 bases. There are 12 residues in the CDR3. Germline CDR1 and CDR2: WNHNN and SYGVQD (reference sequence). V lost 9 bases to trimming and J lost 6 bases, with 12 bases between them. CDR3 sequence reads: CASSAAGNEQFF. DNA for the CDR3: TGCGCCAGTTCTGCGGCGGGCAATGAGCAGTTCTTC.

CDR3 loop: CASSLGAGYTF. In nucleotides, the CDR3 is TGTGCCAGCAGCTTAGGGGCCGGCTACACCTTC. The rearrangement joins TRBV7-9 to TRBJ1-2; no reliable D call. The CDR3 runs 11 residues. V dropped 1 base and J dropped 8 bases, with 5 bases sitting between them. The germline V gene has CDR1 SEHNR and CDR2 FQNEAQ (reference sequence).

The V and J genes are TRBV5-6 and TRBJ1-1; 11 bases match TRBD1. The CDR3 extends over 18 amino acids. V dropped 0 bases and J dropped 0; count of bases not matched to a gene: 7. Germline CDR1 and CDR2: SGHDT and YYEEEE. In DNA form, the CDR3 reads TGTGCCAGCAGCTTGGTCGTGGGGACAGGGGGAATGAACACTGAAGCTTTCTTT. Its protein product is CASSLVVGTGGMNTEAFF.

This clone was seen a few times. This sequence joins TRBV18 and TRBJ2-5; 11 bases are shared with TRBD2. The junction had 0 bases not matched to a gene; V was cut back by 2 bases and J by 4 bases. The CDR3 has 14 amino acids. The germline gives CDR1 KGHSH, CDR2 LQKENI. This chain's CDR3 is CASSPGLAGETQYF. The CDR3 nucleotides are TGTGCCAGCTCACCAGGACTAGCGGGAGAGACCCAGTACTTC.

The genes are TRBV3-1 (or the pseudogene TRBV3-2) and TRBJ1-4; TRBD1 aligns across 8 bases. Germline V gene lookup returns CDR1 LGHDT and CDR2 YNNKEL (reference sequence). The CDR3 sequence is 15 residues long. Losses at the gene ends were 3 bases for V and 5 bases for J; bases not matched to a gene: 5. CDR3 bases: TGTGCCAGCAGCCAGGGGACAGGCCCGAATGAAAAACTGTTTTTT. Translation gives CASSQGTGPNEKLFF.

The chain joins TRBV11-2 to TRBJ2-6, with D unclear. V gave up 2 bases and J gave up 4 bases, with 12 bases separating them. The CDR3 extends over 16 amino acids. The V gene's germline CDR1 is SGHAT and CDR2 FQNNGV. CDR3 loop: CASSLNMGQGANVLTF. CDR3 DNA sequence: TGTGCCAGCAGCTTAAATATGGGTCAGGGGGCCAACGTCCTGACTTTC.

The CDR3 DNA reads TGTGCCAGCAGCTACGACAGGGCAGGCTACAATGAGCAGTTCTTC. Amino acid sequence: CASSYDRAGYNEQFF. The chain links TRBV7-2 to TRBJ2-1; 7 bases match TRBD1. Trimming took 4 bases from V and 3 from J; bases not matched to a gene: 6. The germline V gene has CDR1 SGHTA and CDR2 FQGNSA. There are 15 residues in the CDR3.

This chain links TRBV20-1 with TRBJ1-2; tentative D call: TRBD1 (5 bases). The V and J ends lost 6 bases and 4 bases respectively, with 18 bases between them. CDR3 size: 14 residues. Germline V lookup: CDR1 DFQATT, CDR2 SNEGSKA (reference sequence). The CDR3 here is CSASVGRDIYGYTF. The CDR3 region has the DNA TGCAGTGCAAGTGTAGGCAGGGATATCTATGGCTACACCTTC.

The chain links TRBV6-6 to TRBJ1-6; D might be TRBD1 (5 bases). The CDR3 extends over 15 amino acids. In germline, CDR1 is MNHNY, CDR2 SVGAGI (reference sequence). Trimming stripped 4 bases from V and 9 bases from J, with 16 bases between. CDR3: CASSSPDGQISPLHF. The CDR3 DNA sequence: TGTGCCAGCAGTTCGCCCGACGGACAAATTTCACCCCTCCACTTT.

V and J are TRBV2 and TRBJ1-2; 7 bases align to TRBD1. Germline CDR1 reads SNHLY; CDR2 reads FYNNEI. The CDR3 is made up of 14 amino acids. V lost 0 bases to trimming and J lost 10 bases; unmatched junction nucleotides: 8. The CDR3 protein is CASSEALRDRIYTF. The CDR3, as DNA: TGTGCCAGCAGTGAAGCGCTTCGGGACAGAATCTACACCTTC.